Listed here are 20 T cell receptor beta chains from one sample, sequenced in a study of OX40 agonist ivuxolimab in advanced cancers. Clones were sequenced by immunoSEQ multiplex PCR, and TCRdb holds only the in-frame ones, with some missing. The table has some 150,000 clones, roughly 91% seen once. Sequenced material: CD4+ or CD8+ T cells sorted from blood, taken in a trial of the OX40 agonist ivuxolimab. The receptors were gathered from an adult with an advanced solid tumor such as melanoma, head and neck, liver or kidney cancer.

This clone has only a few counts. J is TRBJ2-1 and V is TRBV18; D might be TRBD1 or TRBD2, each matching 5 bases. Between the trimmed V and J ends, which lost 6 bases and 2 bases, there was a span of 14 bases. This CDR3 is built from 15 residues. The V gene's germline CDR1 is KGHSH and CDR2 LQKENI. CDR3 coding DNA: TGTGCCAGCTCTCCTCTCGGGACGACCTACAATGAGCAGTTCTTC. It is translated as CASSPLGTTYNEQFF. Full variable domain (rest looked up from reference TRBV18 and TRBJ2-1): NAGVMQNPRHLVRRRGQEARLRCSPMKGHSHVYWYRQLPEEGLKFMVYLQKENIIDESGMPKERFSAEFPKEGPSILRIQQVVRGDSAAYFCASSPLGTTYNEQFFGPGTRLTVL.

The genes are TRBV5-1 and TRBJ2-7; TRBD2 is a possible D gene (5 bases). The CDR3 covers 15 residues. The germline V gene encodes CDR1 SGHRS and CDR2 YFSETQ. The V gene lost 4 bases and the J gene lost 3 bases, with 17 bases spanning the gap. This chain's CDR3 is CASSIGRLGNYEQYF. CDR3 bases: TGCGCCAGCAGCATAGGCCGCCTCGGGAACTACGAGCAGTACTTC.

The chain joins TRBV5-4 to TRBJ2-5, with D possibly TRBD1 on 6 matching bases. Germline CDR1 SGHNT, CDR2 YYREEE (reference sequence). The CDR3 length is 14 residues. Trimming stripped 1 base from V and 3 bases from J, with 10 bases between. The CDR3 DNA follows: TGTGCCAGCAGCTTGAGGGCAGGGGAAGAGACCCAGTACTTC. Its translation: CASSLRAGEETQYF.

This clone has just one count. V is TRBV5-1 and J is TRBJ1-1; D call uncertain. The V gene's germline CDR1 is SGHRS and CDR2 YFSETQ. The CDR3 is 14 amino acids. V lost 0 bases and J lost 1, with 7 bases in between. The CDR3 nucleotides read TGCGCCAGCAGCTTGGACTGGAGGAACACTGAAGCTTTCTTT. Protein product: CASSLDWRNTEAFF. Filled out from reference TRBV5-1 and TRBJ1-1, the complete variable domain reads KAGVTQTPRYLIKTRGQQVTLSCSPISGHRSVSWYQQTPGQGLQFLFEYFSETQRNKGNFPGRFSGRQFSNSRSEMNVSTLELGDSALYLCASSLDWRNTEAFFGQGTRLTVV.

The chain carries TRBV4-1 and TRBJ2-5; 9 bases are a match to TRBD2. Unmatched junction bases numbered 8, after V lost 0 bases and J lost 9 bases. CDR3 length equals 15 residues. Germline-derived CDR1 and CDR2 are MGHRA and YSYEKL. This chain's CDR3 is CASSQDAGGGSAQYF. In DNA form, the CDR3 reads TGCGCCAGCAGCCAAGACGCGGGGGGGGGATCGGCCCAGTACTTC.

CDR3 in DNA: TGTGCCAGCAGCGCCTTTACCGGGACGCCTCCTAGAGAGCAGTTCTTC. It is translated as CASSAFTGTPPREQFF. V is TRBV7-2 and J is TRBJ2-1; either TRBD1 or TRBD2 may fit D (5 bases each). The germline CDR1 and CDR2 sequences are SGHTA and FQGNSA. The length of the CDR3 is 16 residues. The germline V and J ends were trimmed by 5 bases and 10 bases, with 24 bases remaining between them.

The chain is built from TRBV14 and TRBJ1-1, with TRBD1 identical over 7 bases. Trimming at V came to 1 base and at J to 6 bases, leaving 5 bases not matched to a gene. CDR3 length: 14 residues. In germline, CDR1 is SGHDN, CDR2 FVKESK. The CDR3 is CASSQAGGRAEAFF. Written as DNA, the CDR3 is TGTGCCAGCAGCCAAGCAGGGGGGAGAGCTGAAGCTTTCTTT.

This chain uses TRBV28 with TRBJ1-1; possible D gene TRBD1, 6 bases. Trimming removed 4 bases at V and 3 bases at J, with 12 bases between. This CDR3 comprises 14 residues. The germline V gene has CDR1 MDHEN and CDR2 SYDVKM. DNA of the CDR3: TGTGCCAGCAGTTCTACAGGGACGGACACTGAAGCTTTCTTT. It encodes CASSSTGTDTEAFF.

The chain recombines TRBV6-6 with TRBJ2-7, with a possible D match to TRBD2 (5 bases). This CDR3 contains 13 residues. Per the germline V gene, CDR1 is MNHNY and CDR2 is SVGAGI (reference sequence). V was clipped by 10 bases and J by 2 bases, with 15 bases between them. The CDR3 reads CATQDGDTYEQYF. The CDR3, as DNA: TGTGCCACCCAGGACGGGGATACCTACGAGCAGTACTTC.

V and J are TRBV4-1 and TRBJ2-5; 7 bases match TRBD1. The CDR3 extends over 18 amino acids. With 0 bases clipped from V and 0 bases from J, the junction kept 10 bases outside the gene matches. Germline assignment: CDR1 MGHRA and CDR2 YSYEKL. As DNA, the CDR3 is TGCGCCAGCAGCCAAGAAGTCGGGACAGCCTTGTACCAAGAGACCCAGTACTTC. It yields the protein CASSQEVGTALYQETQYF.

This clone was found once. The V gene is TRBV6-5, the J gene TRBJ1-2; TRBD1 matches 7 bases. With V trimmed by 6 bases and J by 6 bases, 7 bases remained unmatched. This CDR3 is built from 13 residues. Germline lookup yields CDR1 MNHEY and CDR2 SVGAGI. In DNA form, the CDR3 reads TGTGCCAGCAGAGAGACAGGGTCAAATGGCTACACCTTC. Its protein is CASRETGSNGYTF.

V usage is TRBV5-1 and J usage is TRBJ1-2; tentative D call: TRBD1 (5 bases). Trimming removed 2 bases at V and 4 bases at J, with 12 bases between. Looked up from germline, CDR1 is SGHRS and CDR2 is YFSETQ. The CDR3 totals 14 residues. CDR3 sequence reads: CASSLGTSSYGYTF. In nucleotides, the CDR3 is TGCGCCAGCAGCTTAGGGACGTCCAGCTATGGCTACACCTTC.

The chain carries TRBV4-3 and TRBJ2-3; 12 bases line up with TRBD2. CDR3 length: 17 amino acids. V gave up 4 bases and J gave up 4 bases; unmatched junction bases: 9. Germline V CDR1 and CDR2: LGHNA, YSLEER. The CDR3 region has the DNA TGCGCCAGCAGCCCCGCTCAGACTAGCGGGGGCCCAGATACGCAGTATTTT. It encodes CASSPAQTSGGPDTQYF.

V is TRBV19 and J is TRBJ1-5, with D unclear. Per germline, CDR1 LNHDA and CDR2 SQIVND (reference sequence). The CDR3 has 16 amino acids. The germline V and J ends were trimmed by 5 bases and 0 bases, with 14 bases remaining between them. The CDR3 DNA is TGTGCCAGTAGTCGTCAAGGCGATCTTAGCAATCAGCCCCAGCATTTT. Translation gives CASSRQGDLSNQPQHF.

The rearrangement uses TRBV14 and TRBJ2-3; maybe TRBD2 (7 bases). Trimming took 1 base from V and 2 from J, leaving 16 bases between them. CDR3 length equals 17 residues. Germline lookup yields CDR1 SGHDN and CDR2 FVKESK. In DNA form, the CDR3 reads TGTGCCAGCAGCCAAGCCGGACACGGGGGGCACACAGATACGCAGTATTTT. Its translation is CASSQAGHGGHTDTQYF.

The V call is TRBV28, the J call TRBJ2-7, with 7 bases identical to TRBD2. With V trimmed by 2 bases and J by 3 bases, 7 bases remained unmatched. Germline V gene data show CDR1 as MDHEN and CDR2 as SYDVKM. The CDR3 spans 15 residues. This chain's CDR3 is CASSLPGRAGYEQYF. The CDR3 DNA sequence: TGTGCCAGCAGTTTACCGGGGAGGGCAGGCTACGAGCAGTACTTC.

The chain uses TRBV28 and TRBJ2-4; D call uncertain. Trimming removed 3 bases from V and 7 bases from J, with 16 bases in between. The CDR3 sequence is 15 residues long. Germline CDR1 and CDR2: MDHEN and SYDVKM. This CDR3 reads CASSFLQLNRNIQYF. As DNA, the CDR3 is TGTGCCAGCAGTTTTCTCCAACTAAACCGGAACATTCAGTACTTC.

The chain couples TRBV6-5 to TRBJ1-4, with D possibly being TRBD1 (6 bases). CDR3 length: 14 amino acids. Trimming removed 2 bases from V and 7 bases from J, with 11 bases in between. CDR1 MNHEY and CDR2 SVGAGI come from the germline V gene. CDR3 nucleotide sequence: TGTGCCAGCAGTTACAGGGGGGCTGGTGAAAAACTGTTTTTT. Translation: CASSYRGAGEKLFF.

The CDR3 is CASSVGGQGVEQYF. The CDR3 bases are TGTGCCAGCAGCGTAGGGGGACAGGGCGTCGAGCAGTACTTC. This chain uses TRBV9 with TRBJ2-7; TRBD1 aligns across 9 bases. The CDR3 is made up of 14 amino acids. Looked up from germline, CDR1 is SGDLS and CDR2 is YYNGEE. Trimming at V came to 0 bases and at J to 6 bases, leaving 4 bases not matched to a gene.

The chain has TRBV7-3 and TRBJ2-2; no definite D call. Trimming pared 10 bases from V and 4 bases from J, leaving 16 bases between. The V gene's germline CDR1 is SGHTA and CDR2 FQGTGA. The CDR3 sequence is 14 residues long. DNA for the CDR3: TGTGCCACCTCGATGGGGTTAGGCACCGGGGAGCTGTTTTTT. Its translation is CATSMGLGTGELFF.